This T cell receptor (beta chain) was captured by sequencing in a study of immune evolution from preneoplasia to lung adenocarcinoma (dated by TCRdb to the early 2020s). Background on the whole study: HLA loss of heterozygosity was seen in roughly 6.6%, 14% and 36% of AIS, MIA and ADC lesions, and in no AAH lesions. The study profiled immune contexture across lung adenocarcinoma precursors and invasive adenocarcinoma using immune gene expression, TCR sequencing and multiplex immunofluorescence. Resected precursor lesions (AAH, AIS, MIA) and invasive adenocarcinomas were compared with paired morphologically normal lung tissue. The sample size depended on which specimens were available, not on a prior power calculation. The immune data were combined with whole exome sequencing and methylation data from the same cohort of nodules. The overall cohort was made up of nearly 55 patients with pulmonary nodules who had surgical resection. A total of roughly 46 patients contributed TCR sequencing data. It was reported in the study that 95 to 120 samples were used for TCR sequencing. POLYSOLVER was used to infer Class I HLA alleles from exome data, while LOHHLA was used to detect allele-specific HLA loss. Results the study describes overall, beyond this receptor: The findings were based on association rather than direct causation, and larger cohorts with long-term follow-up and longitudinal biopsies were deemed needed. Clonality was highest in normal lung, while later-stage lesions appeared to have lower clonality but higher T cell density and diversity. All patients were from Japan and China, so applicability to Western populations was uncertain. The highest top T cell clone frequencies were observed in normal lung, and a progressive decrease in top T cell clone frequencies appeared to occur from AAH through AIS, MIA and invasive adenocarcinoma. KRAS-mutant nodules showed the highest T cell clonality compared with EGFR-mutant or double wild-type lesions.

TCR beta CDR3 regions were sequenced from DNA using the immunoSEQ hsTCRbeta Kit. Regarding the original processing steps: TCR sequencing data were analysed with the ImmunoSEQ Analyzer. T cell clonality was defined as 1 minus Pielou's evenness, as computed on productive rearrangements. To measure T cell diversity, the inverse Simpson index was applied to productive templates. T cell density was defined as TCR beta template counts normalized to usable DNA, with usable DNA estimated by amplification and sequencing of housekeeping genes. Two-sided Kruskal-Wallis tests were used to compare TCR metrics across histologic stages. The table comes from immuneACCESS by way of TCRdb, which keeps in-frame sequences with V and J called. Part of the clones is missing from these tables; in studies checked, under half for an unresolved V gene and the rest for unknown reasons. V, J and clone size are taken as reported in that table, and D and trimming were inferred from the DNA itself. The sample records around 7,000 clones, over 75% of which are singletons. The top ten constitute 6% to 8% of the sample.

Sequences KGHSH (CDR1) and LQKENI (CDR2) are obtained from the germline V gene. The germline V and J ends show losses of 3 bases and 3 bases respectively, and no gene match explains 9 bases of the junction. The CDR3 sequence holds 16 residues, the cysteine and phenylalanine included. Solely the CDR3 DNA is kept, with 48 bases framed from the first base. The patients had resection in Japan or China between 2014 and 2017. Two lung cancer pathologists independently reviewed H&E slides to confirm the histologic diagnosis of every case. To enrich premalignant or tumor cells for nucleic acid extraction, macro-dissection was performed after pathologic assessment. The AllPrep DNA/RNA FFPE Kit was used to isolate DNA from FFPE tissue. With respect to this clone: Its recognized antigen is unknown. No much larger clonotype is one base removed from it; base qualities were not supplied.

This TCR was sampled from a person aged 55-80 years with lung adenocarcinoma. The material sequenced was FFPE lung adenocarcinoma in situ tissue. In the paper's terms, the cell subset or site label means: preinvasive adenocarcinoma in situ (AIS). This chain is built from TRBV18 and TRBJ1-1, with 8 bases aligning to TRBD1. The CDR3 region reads CASSPTQTGGDTEAFF. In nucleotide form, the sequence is TGTGCCAGCTCACCCACACAAACAGGGGGGGACACTGAAGCTTTCTTT.